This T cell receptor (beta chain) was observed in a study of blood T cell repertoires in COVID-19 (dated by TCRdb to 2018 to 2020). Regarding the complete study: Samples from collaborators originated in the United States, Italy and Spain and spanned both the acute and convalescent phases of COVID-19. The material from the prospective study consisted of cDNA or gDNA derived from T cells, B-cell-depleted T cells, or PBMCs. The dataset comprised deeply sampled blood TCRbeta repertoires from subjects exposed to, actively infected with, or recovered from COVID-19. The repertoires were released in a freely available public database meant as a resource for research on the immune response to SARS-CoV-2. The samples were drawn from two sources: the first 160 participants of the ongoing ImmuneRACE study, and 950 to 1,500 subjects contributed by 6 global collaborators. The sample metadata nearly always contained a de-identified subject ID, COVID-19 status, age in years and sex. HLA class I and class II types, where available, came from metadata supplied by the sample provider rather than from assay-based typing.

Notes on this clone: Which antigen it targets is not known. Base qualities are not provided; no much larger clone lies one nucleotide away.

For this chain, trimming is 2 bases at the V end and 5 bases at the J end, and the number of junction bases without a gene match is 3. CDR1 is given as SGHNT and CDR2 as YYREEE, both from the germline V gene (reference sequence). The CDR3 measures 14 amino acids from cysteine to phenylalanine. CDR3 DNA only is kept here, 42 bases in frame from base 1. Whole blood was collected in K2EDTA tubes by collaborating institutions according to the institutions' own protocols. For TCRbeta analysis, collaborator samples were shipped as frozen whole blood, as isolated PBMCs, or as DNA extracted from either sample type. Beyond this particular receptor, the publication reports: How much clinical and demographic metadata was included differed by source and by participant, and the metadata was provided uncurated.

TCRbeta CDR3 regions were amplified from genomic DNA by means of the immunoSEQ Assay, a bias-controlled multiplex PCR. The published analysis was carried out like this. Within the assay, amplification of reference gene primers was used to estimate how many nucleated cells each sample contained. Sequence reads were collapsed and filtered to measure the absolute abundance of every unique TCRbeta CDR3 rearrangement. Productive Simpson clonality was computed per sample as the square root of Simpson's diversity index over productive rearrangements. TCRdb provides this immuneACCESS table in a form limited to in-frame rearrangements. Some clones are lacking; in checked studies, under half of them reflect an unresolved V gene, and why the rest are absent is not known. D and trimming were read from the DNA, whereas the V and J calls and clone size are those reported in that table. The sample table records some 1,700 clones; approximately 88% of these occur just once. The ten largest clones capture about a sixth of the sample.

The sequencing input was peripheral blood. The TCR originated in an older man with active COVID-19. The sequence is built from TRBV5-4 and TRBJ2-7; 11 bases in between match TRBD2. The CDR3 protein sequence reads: CASSFTSGSHEQYF. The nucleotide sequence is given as TGTGCCAGCAGCTTCACTAGCGGGAGCCACGAGCAGTACTTC.